Reported below is one T cell receptor beta chain. The sample belongs to a study of T cell responses to AZD1222 COVID-19 vaccine. Sequencing used immunoSEQ multiplex PCR; TCRdb keeps in-frame clones, though not all of them. This sample has under 150,000 clones, with around 91% found just once. Specimen: peripheral blood, collected on day 0 of AZD1222 vaccination. This clonotype was sampled from an adult in good health.

CDR3 in amino acids: CASSHQYSDTGELFF. The CDR3, as DNA: TGCGCCAGCAGCCATCAGTACAGTGACACCGGGGAGCTGTTTTTT. V is TRBV5-1 and J is TRBJ2-2; D unclear. Germline V gives CDR1 SGHRS, CDR2 YFSETQ. The CDR3 consists of 15 residues. The V end lost 4 bases, the J end lost 3 bases, and 13 bases lay between the germline ends.